This paragraph covers one T cell receptor (beta chain) sequence. Its target is unknown. The data belong to a study of chemoradiotherapy in HPV16-positive cancers. Study in general: Functional T-cell assays on a couple of HPV16-positive patients' cells defined candidate HPV-specific clones and common TCR motifs. Study conclusions and caveats: In HPV16-positive patients, HPV-responsive T-cell expansion tracked better recurrence-free survival.

V lost 2 bases, J lost 0 bases, and 4 bases lay in between. Per the germline V gene, CDR1 is SGHAT and CDR2 is FQNNGV. The CDR3 sequence is 13 residues long. Assay used: immunoSEQ multiplex PCR; TCRdb lists only in-frame clones, some missing. The sample carries tens of thousands of clones, roughly nine tenths recorded once. The clonotype comes from a human donor with HPV-associated anogenital cancer. The material sequenced was blood, taken from a patient who underwent chemoradiotherapy. This rearrangement joins TRBV11-2 to TRBJ2-5; no clear D. CDR3 sequence (DNA): TGTGCCAGCAGCTTACAGTACCAAGAGACCCAGTACTTC. Translating gives CASSLQYQETQYF.